This TCR beta chain was documented in a study of blood T cell repertoires in COVID-19. TCRdb's table, derived via immunoSEQ multiplex PCR, lists solely in-frame clones and lacks some. The sample has roughly 240,000 clones; approximately 80% are singletons. The CDR3 sequence is 17 residues long. The trim removed 5 bases at V and 4 bases at J, leaving 10 bases unmatched. From germline, CDR1 is LNHDA and CDR2 SQIVND (reference sequence). Sequencing used peripheral blood. This clonotype originated in a man in his forties or fifties who had recovered from COVID-19. V usage is TRBV19 and J usage is TRBJ2-3, with 12 nucleotides matching TRBD2. The CDR3 reads CASSSLILAGGADTQYF. DNA of the CDR3: TGTGCCAGTAGTTCGCTGATACTAGCGGGAGGTGCAGATACGCAGTATTTT.